Sequencing of this T cell receptor (beta chain) was carried out in a study of human T cells and chemical hapten exposure. Study-wide background: The cohort included alopecia areata under or over 50% scalp, totalis and universalis. Study outcomes and limitations: Among expanded TCRs, significantly more large CDR3 similarity clusters formed than among controls. Patch test score showed a positive correlation with PT1 expanded TCR counts.

In regard to this clonotype: What it recognizes is unknown.

The germline V gene has CDR1 MDHEN and CDR2 SYDVKM. V lost 3 bases, J lost 4 bases, and 3 bases stayed unmatched. The CDR3 has 15 amino acids. For the library, individual cDNA molecules each received unique molecular identifiers. TCRdb redid the calling of the RACE reads with MiXCR, one entry per CDR3 protein. This repertoire shows about 180,000 distinct CDR3 sequences, around 30% found once; its top ten account for 2.5% to 3.5%. Time point specified: pre-sensitization, week 0. The sample's treatment: therapeutic diphenylcyclopropenone sensitization with weekly scalp DPC. The chain has TRBV28 and TRBJ1-6, with 7 bases identical to TRBD1. The clonotype originates from a woman aged 25 to 39 with alopecia areata. Some clones in this sample may be carry-over from other donors' samples. Material: whole blood, obtained in connection with sensitization to the hapten diphenylcyclopropenone (DPC). CDR3 region: CASSLRGQYNSPLHF. For the CDR3, the DNA is TGTGCCAGCAGTTTGAGGGGGCAGTATAATTCACCCCTCCACTTT.